Each of the 13 T cell receptor beta chains below was sequenced from the same sample in a study of long-term antiretroviral therapy in people with HIV. Researchers ran immunoSEQ v3.0 at survey level. Clones were read by immunoSEQ multiplex PCR, and TCRdb kept only the in-frame ones, dropping some. The table has under 25,000 clones, around three quarters seen once. The sequencing used unsorted PBMCs, collected 0.5 years before starting antiretroviral therapy. The receptor source for this set is a man aged 18 to 30 with HIV.

The chain carries TRBV11-2 and TRBJ1-3, with D perhaps TRBD1 (5 bases). CDR1 and CDR2 (germline): SGHAT, FQNNGV. The CDR3 totals 18 residues. The ends were cut back, 0 bases at V and 0 bases at J, with 15 bases in the middle. CDR3 residues: CASSLDRRGTISGNTIYF. For the CDR3, the DNA is TGTGCCAGCAGCTTAGACAGGAGGGGTACAATCTCTGGAAACACCATATATTTT.

The chain has TRBV5-6 and TRBJ1-5; D uncertain. This CDR3 spans 15 amino acids. The V gene's germline CDR1 is SGHDT and CDR2 YYEEEE. The V and J ends lost 2 bases and 0 bases respectively, with 9 bases between them. CDR3 amino acids: CASSLGISSNQPQHF. CDR3 sequence (DNA): TGTGCCAGCAGCTTAGGGATCTCTAGCAATCAGCCCCAGCATTTT.

The chain recombines TRBV27 with TRBJ2-1; 8 bases map to TRBD2. There are 15 residues in the CDR3. Germline values: CDR1 MNHEY, CDR2 SMNVEV (reference sequence). The J segment lost 2 bases and the V segment lost 7 bases, leaving 7 bases of the junction unmatched. The CDR3 coding sequence is TGTGCCAGCACCTTAGCGGGACCCACCTACAATGAGCAGTTCTTC. The encoded protein is CASTLAGPTYNEQFF.

This clone was detected a few times. V is TRBV7-6 and J is TRBJ2-7; a weak D match, TRBD2 (5 bases). This CDR3 has 12 amino acids. V gave up 8 bases and J gave up 3 bases, with 11 bases separating them. The germline V gene encodes CDR1 SGHVS and CDR2 FNYEAQ. CDR3 sequence (DNA): TGTGCCAGCGGTGAGGGCGACTACGAGCAGTACTTC. It encodes CASGEGDYEQYF. Full variable domain (remainder filled in from reference TRBV7-6 and TRBJ2-7): GAGVSQSPRYKVTKRGQDVALRCDPISGHVSLYWYRQALGQGPEFLTYFNYEAQQDKSGLPNDRFSAERPEGSISTLTIQRTEQRDSAMYRCASGEGDYEQYFGPGTRLTVT.

The chain has TRBV4-1 and TRBJ2-7, with 7 nucleotides matching TRBD1. The CDR3 has 14 amino acids. V lost 5 bases to trimming and J lost 6 bases; unmatched junction nucleotides: 10. Germline V gene sequence: CDR1 MGHRA, CDR2 YSYEKL. CDR3 DNA sequence: TGCGCCAGCAGCACCACGGACCCAGGGGGCGAGCAGTACTTC. Amino acid sequence: CASSTTDPGGEQYF.

The rearrangement links TRBV28 to TRBJ2-7; the match to TRBD1 covers 7 bases. The CDR3 spans 13 residues. Germline CDR1 reads MDHEN; CDR2 reads SYDVKM. With V trimmed by 7 bases and J by 3 bases, 6 bases remained unmatched. CDR3 residues: CASTLGGFYEQYF. In DNA, the CDR3 is TGTGCCAGCACCTTAGGGGGCTTCTACGAGCAGTACTTC.

A single count supports this clone. The V gene is TRBV11-2, the J gene TRBJ2-7; D tentatively reads TRBD1 or TRBD2 (6 bases each). Germline loops: CDR1 SGHAT, CDR2 FQNNGV. Trimming removed 1 base at V and 3 bases at J, with 13 bases between. CDR3 length: 15 amino acids. The CDR3 loop is CASSLAPEGGYEQYF. The CDR3 nucleotides read TGTGCCAGCAGCTTAGCTCCAGAGGGGGGCTACGAGCAGTACTTC.

The V gene is TRBV27, the J gene TRBJ2-1, with D perhaps matching TRBD1 or TRBD2 (5 bases each). Germline V gene sequence: CDR1 MNHEY, CDR2 SMNVEV (reference sequence). The V and J ends lost 3 bases and 4 bases respectively, with 19 bases between them. CDR3 length equals 17 residues. The CDR3 protein is CASSFRTVTWGYNEQFF. CDR3 coding DNA: TGTGCCAGCAGTTTTCGGACGGTGACCTGGGGGTACAATGAGCAGTTCTTC.

Within the sample, this clone is medium-sized. The chain links TRBV28 to TRBJ2-7, with a possible D match to TRBD1 (6 bases). Germline-derived CDR1 and CDR2 are MDHEN and SYDVKM. Trimming shortened V by 9 bases and J by 3 bases, and 15 bases separated the two germline ends. This CDR3 comprises 13 residues. The CDR3 bases are TGTGCCAGTCAGGGGATCGAGGGCTACGAGCAGTACTTC. Its protein product is CASQGIEGYEQYF.

The V call is TRBV5-6, the J call TRBJ1-2, with 7 bases identical to TRBD1. Germline CDR1 is SGHDT and CDR2 is YYEEEE. This CDR3 contains 14 residues. V trimming: 6 bases; J trimming: 4 bases; junction bases outside the gene matches: 9. The CDR3 sequence is CASTILTGIYGYTF. The CDR3, as DNA: TGTGCCAGCACCATACTGACAGGGATCTATGGCTACACCTTC.

The chain uses TRBV27 and TRBJ1-5; weak D call: TRBD1 (5 bases). Germline V CDR1 and CDR2: MNHEY, SMNVEV (reference sequence). The CDR3 sequence is 14 residues long. With 2 bases removed from V and 4 bases from J, the gap between germline ends came to 9 bases. The CDR3 sequence: CASSLVGANQPQHF. CDR3 in DNA: TGTGCCAGCAGTTTAGTCGGGGCAAATCAGCCCCAGCATTTT.

The DNA for the CDR3 is TGTGCCAGCGCAACGACAGAATTCTCTGGAAACACCATATATTTT. Amino acids: CASATTEFSGNTIYF. This chain links TRBV6-1 with TRBJ1-3, with D perhaps matching TRBD1 (5 bases). Germline assignment: CDR1 MNHNS and CDR2 SASEGT. The CDR3 has 15 amino acids. V lost 8 bases and J 0 bases, leaving 14 bases between the germline ends.

The chain links TRBV9 to TRBJ1-5; D not resolved. The germline CDR1 and CDR2 sequences are SGDLS and YYNGEE. The CDR3 contains 15 residues. V lost 4 bases and J 2 bases, leaving 13 bases between the germline ends. CDR3 sequence reads: CASSRDNGGNQPQHF. CDR3 nucleotide sequence: TGTGCCAGCAGCCGTGACAACGGCGGCAATCAGCCCCAGCATTTT.